This TCR beta chain was captured by sequencing in a study of shared clonotypes between healthy human individuals. CD45RO-negative, CCR7-positively selected cells formed the naive CD8 fraction, excluding terminally differentiated effector memory CD45RA+ cells. Adult Caucasians living in Nashville, Tennessee made up all of the donors. Regarding the study as a whole: Clonotype sharing among donors was thought likely to change with sequencing depth. Rarefaction gave evidence that sorted-subset sequencing remained incomplete despite large depth.

This clone has a single count. Antigen unknown. Sequencing was performed with immunoSEQ multiplex PCR; in TCRdb, only in-frame clones are kept and a portion is missing. Among more than 2 million clones listed, just over 90% were seen once. The CDR3 totals 16 residues. V shed 3 bases and J shed 3 bases, with 18 bases lying between them. The germline CDR1 and CDR2 sequences are SGHRS and YFSETQ. The source material was naive CD8+ T cells from PBMCs. This chain connects TRBV5-1 to TRBJ1-2, with D hard to call. The clonotype was recovered from a man younger than 35 in good health. Some clones in this sample may be carry-over from other donors' samples. CDR3 in DNA: TGCGCCAGCAGCTGGAACGACGGACTAGGAGACTATGGCTACACCTTC. Amino acid sequence: CASSWNDGLGDYGYTF.